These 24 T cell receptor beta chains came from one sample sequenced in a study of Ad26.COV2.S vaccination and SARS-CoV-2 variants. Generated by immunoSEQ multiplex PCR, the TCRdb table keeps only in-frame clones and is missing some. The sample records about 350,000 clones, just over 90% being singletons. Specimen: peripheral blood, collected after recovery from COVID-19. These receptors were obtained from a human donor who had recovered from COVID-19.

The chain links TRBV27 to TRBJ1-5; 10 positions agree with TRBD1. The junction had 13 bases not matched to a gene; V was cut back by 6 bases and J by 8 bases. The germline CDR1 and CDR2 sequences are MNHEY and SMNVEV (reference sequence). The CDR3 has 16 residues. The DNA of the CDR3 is TGTGCCAGCAGCCCATATTTAGACAGGGGGCAGAAGCCCCAGCATTTT. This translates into CASSPYLDRGQKPQHF.

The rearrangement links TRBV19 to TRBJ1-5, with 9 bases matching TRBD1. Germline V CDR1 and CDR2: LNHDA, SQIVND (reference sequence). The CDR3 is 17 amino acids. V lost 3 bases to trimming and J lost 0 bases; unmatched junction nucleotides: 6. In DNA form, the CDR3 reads TGTGCCAGTAGTATGGACAGGGGCAGCGATAGCAATCAGCCCCAGCATTTT. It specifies CASSMDRGSDSNQPQHF.

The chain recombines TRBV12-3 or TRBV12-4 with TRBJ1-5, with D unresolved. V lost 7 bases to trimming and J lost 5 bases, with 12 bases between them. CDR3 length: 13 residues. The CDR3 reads CASNPGLHQPQHF. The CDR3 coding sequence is TGTGCCAGCAACCCGGGCCTCCATCAGCCCCAGCATTTT.

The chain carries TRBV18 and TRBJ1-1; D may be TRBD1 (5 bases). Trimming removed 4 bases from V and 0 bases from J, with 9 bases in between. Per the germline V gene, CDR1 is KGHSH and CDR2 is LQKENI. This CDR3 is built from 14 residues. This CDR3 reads CASSRRQLNTEAFF. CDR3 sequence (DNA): TGTGCCAGCTCACGACGACAGTTGAACACTGAAGCTTTCTTT.

Here the CDR3 DNA reads TGCGCCAGCAGTGATACGGATTTCGGCACAGATACGCAGTATTTT. Translated: CASSDTDFGTDTQYF. This chain uses TRBV10-1 with TRBJ2-3; no clear D. Germline values: CDR1 WNHNN, CDR2 SYGVQD (reference sequence). Trimming stripped 3 bases from V and 1 base from J, with 11 bases between. This CDR3 is built from 15 residues.

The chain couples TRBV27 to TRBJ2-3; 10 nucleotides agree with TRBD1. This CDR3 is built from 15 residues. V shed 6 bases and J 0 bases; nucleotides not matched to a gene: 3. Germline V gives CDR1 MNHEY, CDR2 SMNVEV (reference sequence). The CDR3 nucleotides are TGTGCCAGCAGATCGGACAGGGGGAGCACAGATACGCAGTATTTT. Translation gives CASRSDRGSTDTQYF.

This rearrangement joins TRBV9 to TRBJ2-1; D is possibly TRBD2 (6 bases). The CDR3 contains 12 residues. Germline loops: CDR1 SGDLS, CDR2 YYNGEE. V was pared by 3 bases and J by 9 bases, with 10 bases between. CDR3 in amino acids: CASSDSGTEQFF. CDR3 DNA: TGTGCCAGCAGCGATAGCGGAACTGAGCAGTTCTTC.

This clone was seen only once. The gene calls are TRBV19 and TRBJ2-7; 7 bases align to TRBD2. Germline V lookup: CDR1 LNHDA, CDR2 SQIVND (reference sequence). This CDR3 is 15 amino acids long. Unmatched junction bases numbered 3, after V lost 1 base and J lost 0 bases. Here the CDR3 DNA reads TGTGCCAGTAGTATAGGGGGCGGGGGCTCCTACGAGCAGTACTTC. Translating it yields CASSIGGGGSYEQYF.

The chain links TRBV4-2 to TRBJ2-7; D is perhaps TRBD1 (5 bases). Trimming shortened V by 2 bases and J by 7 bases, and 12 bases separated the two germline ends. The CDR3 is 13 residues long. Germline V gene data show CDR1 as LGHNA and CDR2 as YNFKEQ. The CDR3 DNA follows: TGTGCCAGCAGCCAAAATCTTCAGGGTGAGCAGTACTTC. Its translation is CASSQNLQGEQYF.

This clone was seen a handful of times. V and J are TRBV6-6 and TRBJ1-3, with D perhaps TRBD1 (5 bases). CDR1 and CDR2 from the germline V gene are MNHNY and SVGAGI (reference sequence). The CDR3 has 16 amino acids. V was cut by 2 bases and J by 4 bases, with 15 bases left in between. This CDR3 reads CASSYDPGRRGNTIYF. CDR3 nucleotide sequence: TGTGCCAGCAGTTACGATCCAGGGAGGCGCGGAAACACCATATATTTT.

Here the CDR3 DNA reads TGTGCCAGCAACCTGCGGATCGCTGAAGCTTTCTTT. Protein: CASNLRIAEAFF. The chain employs TRBV5-8 and TRBJ1-1; D ambiguous. V was clipped by 6 bases and J by 6 bases, with 12 bases between them. This CDR3 contains 12 residues. Germline V gives CDR1 SGHTS, CDR2 YDEGEE.

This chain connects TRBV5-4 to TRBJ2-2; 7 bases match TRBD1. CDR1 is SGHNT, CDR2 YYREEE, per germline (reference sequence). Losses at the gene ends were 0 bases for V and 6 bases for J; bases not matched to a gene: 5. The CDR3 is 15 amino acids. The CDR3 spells CASSLGGQRPGELFF. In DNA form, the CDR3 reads TGTGCCAGCAGCTTGGGGGGACAGAGACCCGGGGAGCTGTTTTTT.

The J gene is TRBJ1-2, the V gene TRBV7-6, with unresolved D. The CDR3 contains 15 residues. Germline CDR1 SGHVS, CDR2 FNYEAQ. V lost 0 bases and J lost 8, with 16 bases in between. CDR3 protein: CASSLAVIGVGGYTF. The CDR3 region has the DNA TGTGCCAGCAGCTTAGCGGTGATTGGAGTGGGAGGCTACACCTTC. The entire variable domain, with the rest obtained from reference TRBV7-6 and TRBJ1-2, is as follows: GAGVSQSPRYKVTKRGQDVALRCDPISGHVSLYWYRQALGQGPEFLTYFNYEAQQDKSGLPNDRFSAERPEGSISTLTIQRTEQRDSAMYRCASSLAVIGVGGYTFGSGTRLTVV.

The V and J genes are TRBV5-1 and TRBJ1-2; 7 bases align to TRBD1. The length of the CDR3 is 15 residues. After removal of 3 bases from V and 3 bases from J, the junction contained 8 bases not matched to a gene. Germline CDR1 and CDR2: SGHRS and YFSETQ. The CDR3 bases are TGCGCCAGCAGCTCCAGACAGGGAGGATACTATGGCTACACCTTC. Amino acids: CASSSRQGGYYGYTF.

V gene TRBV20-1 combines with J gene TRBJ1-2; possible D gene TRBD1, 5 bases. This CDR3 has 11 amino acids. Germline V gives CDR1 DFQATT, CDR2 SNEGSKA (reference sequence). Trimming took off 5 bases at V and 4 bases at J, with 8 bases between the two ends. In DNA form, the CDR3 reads TGCAGTGCTTGGGACCTCTATGGCTACACCTTC. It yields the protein CSAWDLYGYTF.

DNA of the CDR3: TGTGCCAGCAGCGTACAGGGGAATCAGCCCCAGCATTTT. Translation: CASSVQGNQPQHF. This rearrangement joins TRBV5-8 to TRBJ1-5, with 7 nucleotides matching TRBD1. Trimming took 4 bases from V and 4 from J; bases not matched to a gene: 2. The CDR3 consists of 13 residues. Germline V gene data show CDR1 as SGHTS and CDR2 as YDEGEE.

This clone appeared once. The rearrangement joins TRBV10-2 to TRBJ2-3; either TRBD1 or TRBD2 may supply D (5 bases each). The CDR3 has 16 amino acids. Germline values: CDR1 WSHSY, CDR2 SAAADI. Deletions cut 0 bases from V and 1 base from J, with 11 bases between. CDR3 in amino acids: CASSESMRGGTDTQYF. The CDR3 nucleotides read TGCGCCAGCAGTGAGTCGATGAGGGGTGGCACAGATACGCAGTATTTT.

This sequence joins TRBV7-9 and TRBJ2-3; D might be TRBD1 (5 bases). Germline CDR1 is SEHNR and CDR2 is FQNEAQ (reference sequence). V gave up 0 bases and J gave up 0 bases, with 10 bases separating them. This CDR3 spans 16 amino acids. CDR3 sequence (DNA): TGTGCCAGCAGCTTAGCTGCATGGACAAGCACAGATACGCAGTATTTT. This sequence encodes CASSLAAWTSTDTQYF.

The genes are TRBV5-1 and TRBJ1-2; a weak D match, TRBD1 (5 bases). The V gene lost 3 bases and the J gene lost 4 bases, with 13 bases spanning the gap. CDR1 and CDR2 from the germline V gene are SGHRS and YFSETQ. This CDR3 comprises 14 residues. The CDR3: CASSYSRVGYGYTF. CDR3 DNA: TGCGCCAGCAGCTATAGCAGGGTGGGCTATGGCTACACCTTC.

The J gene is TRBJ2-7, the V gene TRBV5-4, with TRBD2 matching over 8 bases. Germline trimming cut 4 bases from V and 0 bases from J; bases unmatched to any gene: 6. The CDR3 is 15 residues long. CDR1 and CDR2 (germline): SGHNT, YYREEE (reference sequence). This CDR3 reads CASSPGLASSYEQYF. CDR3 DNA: TGTGCCAGCAGCCCCGGACTAGCCAGCTCCTACGAGCAGTACTTC.

CDR3 amino acids: CASSFVSEGRNTDTQYF. CDR3 bases: TGTGCCAGCAGTTTTGTCTCGGAGGGGAGGAACACAGATACGCAGTATTTT. The V gene is TRBV28, the J gene TRBJ2-3; D may be TRBD2 (6 bases). Trimming removed 3 bases at V and 2 bases at J, with 18 bases between. This CDR3 comprises 17 residues. Per the germline V gene, CDR1 is MDHEN and CDR2 is SYDVKM.

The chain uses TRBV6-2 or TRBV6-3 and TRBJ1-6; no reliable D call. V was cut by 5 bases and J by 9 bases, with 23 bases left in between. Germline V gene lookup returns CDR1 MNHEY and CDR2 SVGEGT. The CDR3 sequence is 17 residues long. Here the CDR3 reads CASSPGYQHARVSPLHF. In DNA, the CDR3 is TGTGCCAGCAGTCCGGGCTACCAGCACGCGAGGGTTTCACCCCTCCACTTT.

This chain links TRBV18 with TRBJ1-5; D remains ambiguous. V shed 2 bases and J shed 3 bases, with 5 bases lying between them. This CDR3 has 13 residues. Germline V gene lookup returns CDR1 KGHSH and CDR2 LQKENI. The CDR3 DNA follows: TGTGCCAGCTCACCAAGGGCCAATCAGCCCCAGCATTTT. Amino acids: CASSPRANQPQHF.

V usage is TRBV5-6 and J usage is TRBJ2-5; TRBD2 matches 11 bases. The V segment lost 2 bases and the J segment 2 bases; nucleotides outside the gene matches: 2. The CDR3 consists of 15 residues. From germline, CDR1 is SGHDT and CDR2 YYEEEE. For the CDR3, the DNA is TGTGCCAGCAGCTTTACTAGCGGGGGACAAGAGACCCAGTACTTC. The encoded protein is CASSFTSGGQETQYF.